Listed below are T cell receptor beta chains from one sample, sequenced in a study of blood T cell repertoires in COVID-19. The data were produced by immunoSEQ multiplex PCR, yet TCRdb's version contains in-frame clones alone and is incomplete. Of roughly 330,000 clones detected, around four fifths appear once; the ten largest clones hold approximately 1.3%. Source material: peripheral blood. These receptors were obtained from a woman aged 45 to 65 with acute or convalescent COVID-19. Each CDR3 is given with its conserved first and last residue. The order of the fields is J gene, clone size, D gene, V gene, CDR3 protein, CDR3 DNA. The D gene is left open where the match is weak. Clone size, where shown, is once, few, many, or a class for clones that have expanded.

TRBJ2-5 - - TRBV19 CASSIAYREETQYF TGTGCCAGTAGTATAGCCTACAGGGAAGAGACCCAGTACTTC
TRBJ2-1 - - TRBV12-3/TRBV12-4 CASSWVAGEQFF TGTGCCAGCAGTTGGGTAGCTGGTGAGCAGTTCTTC
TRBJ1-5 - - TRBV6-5 CASSPGRGSNQPQHF TGTGCCAGCAGTCCTGGACGGGGTAGCAATCAGCCCCAGCATTTT
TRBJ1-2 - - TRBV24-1 CATSDGLTGNYGYTF TGTGCCACCAGTGACGGGCTGACAGGAAACTATGGCTACACCTTC
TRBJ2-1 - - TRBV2 CASSGNRVGEQFF TGTGCCAGCAGCGGGAACAGGGTAGGTGAGCAGTTCTTC
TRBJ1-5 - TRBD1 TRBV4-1 CASSQGQGPNSNQPQHF TGCGCCAGCAGCCAGGGACAGGGTCCGAATAGCAATCAGCCCCAGCATTTT
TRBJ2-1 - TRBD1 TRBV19 CASSFLTGRGLNEQFF TGTGCCAGTAGTTTTTTGACAGGGAGAGGCTTAAATGAGCAGTTCTTC
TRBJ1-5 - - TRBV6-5 CASSPTQFSNQPQHF TGTGCCAGCAGTCCCACACAGTTTAGCAATCAGCCCCAGCATTTT
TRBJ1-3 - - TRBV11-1 CASSLRDNLGNTIYF TGTGCCAGCAGCTTAAGGGACAATCTCGGAAACACCATATATTTT
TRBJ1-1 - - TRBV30 CAWSAGIRQAFF TGTGCCTGGAGTGCAGGGATTCGTCAAGCTTTCTTT
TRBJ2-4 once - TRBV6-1 CASSEGLIDIQYF TGTGCCAGCAGTGAGGGGCTTATCGACATTCAGTACTTC
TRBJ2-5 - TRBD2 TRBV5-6 CASSGPGLAFQETQYF TGTGCCAGCAGCGGACCGGGACTAGCGTTCCAAGAGACCCAGTACTTC
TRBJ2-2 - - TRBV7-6 CASSPRGTVNTGELFF TGTGCCAGCAGCCCTCGGGGGACGGTAAACACCGGGGAGCTGTTTTTT
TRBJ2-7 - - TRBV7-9 CASSSQGGTSYEQYF TGTGCCAGCAGCTCACAGGGTGGTACCTCCTACGAGCAGTACTTC
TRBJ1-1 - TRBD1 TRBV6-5 CASSSPGGPEAFF TGTGCCAGCAGTTCCCCAGGGGGGCCTGAAGCTTTCTTT
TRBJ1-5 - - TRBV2 CASSDRGGVPQHF TGTGCCAGCAGTGATCGGGGTGGGGTGCCCCAGCATTTT
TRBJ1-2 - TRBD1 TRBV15 CATSPRTGGHYGYTF TGCGCCACCAGCCCCCGGACAGGGGGACACTATGGCTACACCTTC
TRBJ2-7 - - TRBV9 CASSVGANSYEQYF TGTGCCAGCAGCGTAGGGGCCAACTCCTACGAGCAGTACTTC